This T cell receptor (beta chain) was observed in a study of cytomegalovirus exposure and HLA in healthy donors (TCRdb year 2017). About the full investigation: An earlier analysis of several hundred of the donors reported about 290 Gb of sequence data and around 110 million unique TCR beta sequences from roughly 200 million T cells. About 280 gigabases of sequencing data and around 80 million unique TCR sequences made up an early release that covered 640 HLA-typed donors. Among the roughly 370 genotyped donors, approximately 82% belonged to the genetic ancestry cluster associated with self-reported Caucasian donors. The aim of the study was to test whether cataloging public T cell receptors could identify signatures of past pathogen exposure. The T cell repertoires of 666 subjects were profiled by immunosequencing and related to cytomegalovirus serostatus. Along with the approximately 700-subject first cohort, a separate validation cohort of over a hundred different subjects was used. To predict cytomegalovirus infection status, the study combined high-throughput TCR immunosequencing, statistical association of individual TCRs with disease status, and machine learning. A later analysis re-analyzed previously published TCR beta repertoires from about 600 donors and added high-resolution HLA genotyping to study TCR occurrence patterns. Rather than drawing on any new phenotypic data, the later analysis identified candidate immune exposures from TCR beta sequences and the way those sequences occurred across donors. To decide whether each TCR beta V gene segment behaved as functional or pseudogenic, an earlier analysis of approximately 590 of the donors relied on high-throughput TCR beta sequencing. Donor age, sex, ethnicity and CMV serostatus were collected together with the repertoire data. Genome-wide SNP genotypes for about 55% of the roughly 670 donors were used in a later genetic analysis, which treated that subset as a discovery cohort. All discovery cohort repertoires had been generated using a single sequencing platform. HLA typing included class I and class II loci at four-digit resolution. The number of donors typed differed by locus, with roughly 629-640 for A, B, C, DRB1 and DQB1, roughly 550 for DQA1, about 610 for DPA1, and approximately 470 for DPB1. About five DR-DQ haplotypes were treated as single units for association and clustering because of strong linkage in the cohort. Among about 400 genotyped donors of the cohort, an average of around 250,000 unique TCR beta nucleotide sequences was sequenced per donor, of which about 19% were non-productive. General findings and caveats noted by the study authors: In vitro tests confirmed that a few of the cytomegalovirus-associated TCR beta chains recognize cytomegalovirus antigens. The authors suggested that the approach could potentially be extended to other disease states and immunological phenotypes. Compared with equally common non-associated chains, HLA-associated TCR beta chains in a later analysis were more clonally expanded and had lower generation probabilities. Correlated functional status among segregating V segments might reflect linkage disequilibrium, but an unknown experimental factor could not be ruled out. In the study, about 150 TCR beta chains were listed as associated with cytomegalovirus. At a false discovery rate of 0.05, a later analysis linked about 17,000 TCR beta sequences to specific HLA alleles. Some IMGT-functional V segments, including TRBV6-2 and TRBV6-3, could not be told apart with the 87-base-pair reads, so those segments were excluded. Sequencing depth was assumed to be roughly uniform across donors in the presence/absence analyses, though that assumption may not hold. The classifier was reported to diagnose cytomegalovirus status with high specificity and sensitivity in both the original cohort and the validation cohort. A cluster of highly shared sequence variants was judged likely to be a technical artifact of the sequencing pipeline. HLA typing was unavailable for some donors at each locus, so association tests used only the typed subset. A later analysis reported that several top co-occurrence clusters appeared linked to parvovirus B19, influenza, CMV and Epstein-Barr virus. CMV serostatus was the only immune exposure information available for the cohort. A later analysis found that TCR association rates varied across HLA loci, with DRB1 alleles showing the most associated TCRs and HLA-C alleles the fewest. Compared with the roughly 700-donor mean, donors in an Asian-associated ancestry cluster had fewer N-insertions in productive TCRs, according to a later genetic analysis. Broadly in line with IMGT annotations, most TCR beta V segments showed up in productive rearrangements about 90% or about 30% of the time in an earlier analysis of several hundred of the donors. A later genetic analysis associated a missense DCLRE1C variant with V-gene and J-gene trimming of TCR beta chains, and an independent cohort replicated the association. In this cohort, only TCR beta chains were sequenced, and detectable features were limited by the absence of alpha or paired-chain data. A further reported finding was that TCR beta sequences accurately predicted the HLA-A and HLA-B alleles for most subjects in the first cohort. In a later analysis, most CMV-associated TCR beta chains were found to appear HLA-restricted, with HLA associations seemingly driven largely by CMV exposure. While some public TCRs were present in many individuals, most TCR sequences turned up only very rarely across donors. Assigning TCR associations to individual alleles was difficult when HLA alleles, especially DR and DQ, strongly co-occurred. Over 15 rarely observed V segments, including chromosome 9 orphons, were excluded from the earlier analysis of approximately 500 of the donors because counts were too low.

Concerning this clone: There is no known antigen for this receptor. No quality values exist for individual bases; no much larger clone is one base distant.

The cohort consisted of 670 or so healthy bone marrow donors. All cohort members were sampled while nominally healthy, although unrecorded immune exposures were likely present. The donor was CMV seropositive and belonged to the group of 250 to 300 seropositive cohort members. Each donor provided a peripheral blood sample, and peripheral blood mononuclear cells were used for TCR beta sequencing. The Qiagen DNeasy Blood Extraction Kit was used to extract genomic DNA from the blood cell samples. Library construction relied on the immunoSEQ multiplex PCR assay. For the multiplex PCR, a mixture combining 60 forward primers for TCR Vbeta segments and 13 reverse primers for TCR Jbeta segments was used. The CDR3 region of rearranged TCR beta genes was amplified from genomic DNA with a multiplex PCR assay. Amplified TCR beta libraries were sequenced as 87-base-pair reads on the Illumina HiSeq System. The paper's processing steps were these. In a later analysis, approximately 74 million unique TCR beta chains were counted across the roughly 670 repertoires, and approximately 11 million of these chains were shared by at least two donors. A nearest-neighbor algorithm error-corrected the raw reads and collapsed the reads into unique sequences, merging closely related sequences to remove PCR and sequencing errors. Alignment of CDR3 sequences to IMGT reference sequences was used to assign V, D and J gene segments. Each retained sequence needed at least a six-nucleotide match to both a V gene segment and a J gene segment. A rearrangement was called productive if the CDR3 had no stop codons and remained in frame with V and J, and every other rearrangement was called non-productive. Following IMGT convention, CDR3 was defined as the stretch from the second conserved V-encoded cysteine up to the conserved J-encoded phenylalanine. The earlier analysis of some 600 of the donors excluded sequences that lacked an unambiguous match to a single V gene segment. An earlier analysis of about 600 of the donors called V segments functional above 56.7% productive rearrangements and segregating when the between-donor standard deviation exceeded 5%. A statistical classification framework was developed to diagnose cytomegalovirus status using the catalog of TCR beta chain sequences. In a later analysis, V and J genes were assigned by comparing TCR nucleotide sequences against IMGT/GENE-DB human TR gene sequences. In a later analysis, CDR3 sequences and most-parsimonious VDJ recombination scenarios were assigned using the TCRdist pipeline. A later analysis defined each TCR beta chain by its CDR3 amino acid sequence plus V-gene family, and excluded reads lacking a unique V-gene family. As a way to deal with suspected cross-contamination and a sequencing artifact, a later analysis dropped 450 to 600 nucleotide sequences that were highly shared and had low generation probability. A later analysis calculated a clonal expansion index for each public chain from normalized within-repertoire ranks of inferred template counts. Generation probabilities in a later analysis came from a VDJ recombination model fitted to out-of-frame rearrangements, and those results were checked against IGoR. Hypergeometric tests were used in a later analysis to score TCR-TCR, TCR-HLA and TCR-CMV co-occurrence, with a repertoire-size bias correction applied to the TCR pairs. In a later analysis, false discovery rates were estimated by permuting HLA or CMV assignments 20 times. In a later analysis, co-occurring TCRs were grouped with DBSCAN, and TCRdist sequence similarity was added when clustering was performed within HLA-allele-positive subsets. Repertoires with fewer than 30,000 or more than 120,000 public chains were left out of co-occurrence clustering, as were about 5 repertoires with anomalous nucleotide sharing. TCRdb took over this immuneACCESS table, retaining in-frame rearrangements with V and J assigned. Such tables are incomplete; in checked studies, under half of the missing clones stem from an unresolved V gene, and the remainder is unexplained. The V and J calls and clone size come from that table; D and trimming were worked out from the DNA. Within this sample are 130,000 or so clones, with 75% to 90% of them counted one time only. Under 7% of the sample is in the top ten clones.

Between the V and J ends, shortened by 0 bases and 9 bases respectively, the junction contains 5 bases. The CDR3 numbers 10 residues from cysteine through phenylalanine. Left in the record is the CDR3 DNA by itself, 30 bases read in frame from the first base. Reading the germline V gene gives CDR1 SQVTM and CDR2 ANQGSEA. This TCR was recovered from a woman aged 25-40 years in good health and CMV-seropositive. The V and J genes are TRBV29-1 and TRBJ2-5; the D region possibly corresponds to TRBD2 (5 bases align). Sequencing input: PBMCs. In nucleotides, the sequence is TGCAGCGTTGAAGAGGGAGCCCAGTACTTC. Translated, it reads CSVEEGAQYF.